Shown below are 8 T cell receptor beta chains from a single sample sequenced in a study of blood T cells in healthy people across ages. A second roughly 6 to 11 cycle PCR used barcoded and J-beta primers. TCRdb reanalysed the 5' RACE reads using MiXCR and keeps one entry per CDR3 protein. The sample comprises roughly 1.4 million distinct CDR3 sequences, 59% of which are singletons, and 6.7% rests with the top ten. Sequenced material: blood. Source of these receptors: a man aged 18 to 35 in good health.

The rearrangement uses TRBV4-1 and TRBJ2-7; D is ambiguous. V lost 0 bases, J lost 3 bases, and 6 bases lay in between. This CDR3 comprises 13 residues. Germline-derived CDR1 and CDR2 are MGHRA and YSYEKL. CDR3 loop: CASSQEMYYEQYF. CDR3 in DNA: TGCGCCAGCAGCCAAGAAATGTACTACGAGCAGTACTTC.

This clonotype came up once. The chain employs TRBV4-1 and TRBJ1-6; the D gene is possibly TRBD1 (5 bases). V lost 6 bases, J lost 9 bases, and 15 bases lay in between. The germline V gene has CDR1 MGHRA and CDR2 YSYEKL. The length of the CDR3 is 14 residues. The CDR3 reads CASSRTGRGSPLHF. In DNA form, the CDR3 reads TGCGCCAGCAGTAGAACAGGTCGGGGTTCACCCCTCCACTTT.

This clonotype has just a few counts. The chain joins TRBV7-9 to TRBJ2-7; possibly TRBD1 for D (5 bases). The CDR3 sequence is 13 residues long. V shed 5 bases and J shed 3 bases, with 11 bases lying between them. CDR1 is SEHNR and CDR2 is FQNEAQ in the germline V gene (reference sequence). The CDR3 loop reads CASSPWTNYEQYF. The CDR3 DNA is TGTGCCAGCAGCCCCTGGACAAACTACGAGCAGTACTTC.

This sequence joins TRBV6-1 and TRBJ1-4; D gene uncertain. V lost 2 bases and J 8 bases, leaving 12 bases between the germline ends. Germline V gives CDR1 MNHNS, CDR2 SASEGT. The CDR3 contains 14 residues. CDR3 in DNA: TGTGCCAGCAGTGAAATTGACAACGGAGAAAAACTGTTTTTT. It yields the protein CASSEIDNGEKLFF.

The CDR3, as DNA: TGTGCCAGCAGTTCAACTCCATCAGGAGATACGCAGTATTTT. Translating gives CASSSTPSGDTQYF. The chain couples TRBV6-5 to TRBJ2-3; D not certain. The CDR3 extends over 14 amino acids. In germline, CDR1 is MNHEY, CDR2 SVGAGI. V was pared by 4 bases and J by 5 bases, with 13 bases between.

V is TRBV27 and J is TRBJ2-3; D might be TRBD1 (5 bases). Germline assignment: CDR1 MNHEY and CDR2 SMNVEV (reference sequence). The CDR3 is made up of 15 amino acids. The germline V and J ends were trimmed by 2 bases and 2 bases, with 11 bases remaining between them. In nucleotides, the CDR3 is TGTGCCAGCAGTTTAGTAGGGGCGCTCACAGATACGCAGTATTTT. It encodes CASSLVGALTDTQYF.

This chain connects TRBV7-6 to TRBJ2-4; D is uncertain. TRBJ2-7 explains the end of the DNA better; the J call may be wrong. CDR3 length: 14 amino acids. Germline assignment: CDR1 SGHVS and CDR2 FNYEAQ. This CDR3 reads CASSPLQKTYEQYF. In DNA, the CDR3 is TGTGCCAGCAGCCCCCTACAGAAAACTTACGAGCAGTACTTC.

The genes are TRBV7-2 and TRBJ2-1, with 9 positions matching TRBD2. The CDR3 is made up of 13 amino acids. V lost 1 base and J lost 8; bases outside the gene matches: 0. CDR1 is SGHTA and CDR2 is FQGNSA in the germline V gene. The CDR3 DNA is TGTGCCAGCAGCTTAGTAGCGGGAGATGAGCAGTTCTTC. It specifies CASSLVAGDEQFF.